The 31 T cell receptor beta chains reported below all come from one sample, sequenced in a study of blood T cells in healthy people across ages. Using a J-beta primer mix together with a sample-barcoded 5' primer, a second PCR was run for roughly 6 to 11 cycles. TCRdb re-derived calls from the 5' RACE reads in MiXCR, one entry per CDR3 protein. Of about 970,000 distinct CDR3 sequences in the sample, roughly 51% are singletons; the top ten hold 20% to 25%. Input material: blood. Receptor source: a woman in her sixties or seventies in good health.

The chain joins TRBV24-1 to TRBJ2-2; 8 bases are shared with TRBD2. The CDR3 consists of 14 residues. With 7 bases clipped from V and 8 bases from J, the junction kept 8 bases outside the gene matches. Per germline, CDR1 KGHDR and CDR2 SFDVKD. CDR3: CATSAGGGAGELFF. The CDR3 DNA sequence: TGTGCCACCAGCGCCGGGGGGGGAGCTGGGGAGCTGTTTTTT.

With respect to this clonotype: A read error may be the cause here, since a much bigger clone is one base away. DNA for the CDR3: TGCGCCAGCAGCTGGGACGTTGGGACAGGCTACGAGCAGTACTTC. It translates to CASSWDVGTGYEQYF. The rearrangement links TRBV4-1 to TRBJ2-7; 8 nucleotides line up with TRBD1. Trimming cost V 5 bases and J 3 bases; bases outside gene matches: 9. The CDR3 runs 15 residues. The germline CDR1 and CDR2 sequences are MGHRA and YSYEKL.

The chain is built from TRBV6-2 or TRBV6-3 and TRBJ2-5, with D tentatively TRBD2 (6 bases). The J call may be mistaken, given a closer DNA end match to TRBJ2-7. The CDR3 covers 13 residues. CDR1 is MNHEY, CDR2 SVGEGT, per germline. For the CDR3, the DNA is TGTGCCAGCAGTACGGGGACTCTCCACGAGCAGTACTTC. It specifies CASSTGTLHEQYF.

The rearrangement links TRBV28 to TRBJ2-3, with 11 bases fitting TRBD2. Trimming removed 2 bases from V and 2 bases from J; junction bases left unmatched: 6. The CDR3 extends over 17 amino acids. In germline, CDR1 is MDHEN, CDR2 SYDVKM. The CDR3 DNA follows: TGTGCCAGCAGTTTAAGGACTAGCGGGCAGATCACAGATACGCAGTATTTT. Protein sequence: CASSLRTSGQITDTQYF.

V gene TRBV7-8 combines with J gene TRBJ2-1; TRBD1 is a possible D gene (6 bases). Trimming removed 3 bases from V and 6 bases from J, with 15 bases in between. The CDR3 has 15 amino acids. Per the germline V gene, CDR1 is SGHVS and CDR2 is FQNEAQ. CDR3 nucleotide sequence: TGTGCCAGCAGCTTTGGTCGGGACATTATCAATGAGCAGTTCTTC. Amino acid sequence: CASSFGRDIINEQFF.

The chain is built from TRBV9 and TRBJ2-5; 7 positions match TRBD1. The length of the CDR3 is 15 residues. Germline CDR1 reads SGDLS; CDR2 reads YYNGEE. V lost 4 bases, J lost 7 bases, and 13 bases stayed unmatched. The CDR3 is CASSPGQPQSGTQYF. The DNA of the CDR3 is TGTGCCAGCAGCCCGGGACAGCCCCAATCAGGGACCCAGTACTTC.

This clonotype has more than one count but fewer than ten. The chain joins TRBV29-1 to TRBJ2-7, with D tentatively TRBD1 (7 bases). Looked up from germline, CDR1 is SQVTM and CDR2 is ANQGSEA. This CDR3 is 14 amino acids long. Trimming took 5 bases from V and 4 from J, leaving 18 bases between them. The CDR3 protein is CSVYRGGGSYEQYF. CDR3 nucleotide sequence: TGCAGCGTTTACAGGGGCGGAGGGTCGTACGAGCAGTACTTC.

This sequence joins TRBV5-1 and TRBJ2-1, with D perhaps TRBD1 or TRBD2 (5 bases each). This CDR3 spans 16 amino acids. V was shortened by 4 bases and J by 0 bases, with 14 bases between the two germline ends. Germline CDR1 is SGHRS and CDR2 is YFSETQ. CDR3 sequence reads: CASSPGRGASYNEQFF. The DNA for the CDR3 is TGCGCCAGCAGCCCAGGAAGGGGAGCCTCCTACAATGAGCAGTTCTTC.

This sequence joins TRBV6-5 and TRBJ2-7, with D possibly being TRBD1 or TRBD2 (5 bases each). Germline V CDR1 and CDR2: MNHEY, SVGAGI. CDR3 length: 16 amino acids. The V gene lost 2 bases and the J gene lost 2 bases, with 16 bases spanning the gap. The CDR3 coding sequence is TGTGCCAGCAGTTACCCTAAGGTGGGACGTCCCTACGAGCAGTACTTC. Translation gives CASSYPKVGRPYEQYF.

The chain is built from TRBV9 and TRBJ2-1; D is uncertain. CDR3 size: 13 residues. From germline, CDR1 is SGDLS and CDR2 YYNGEE. The germline V and J ends were trimmed by 10 bases and 7 bases, with 18 bases remaining between them. CDR3 protein: CAGSEKLGNEQFF. As DNA, the CDR3 is TGTGCCGGAAGCGAAAAGTTGGGTAATGAGCAGTTCTTC.

Written as DNA, the CDR3 is TGCGCCAGCAGCAAAAGTCCGGTAATCGGGAATCAGCCCCAGCATTTT. Its translation is CASSKSPVIGNQPQHF. The chain links TRBV4-1 to TRBJ1-5; D gene uncertain. The V end lost 5 bases, the J end lost 4 bases, and 18 bases lay between the germline ends. Germline V gives CDR1 MGHRA, CDR2 YSYEKL. The CDR3 is made up of 16 amino acids.

The chain uses TRBV5-1 and TRBJ2-5, with 9 positions matching TRBD2. V lost 8 bases, J lost 1 base, and 3 bases stayed unmatched. The CDR3 runs 13 residues. Germline loops: CDR1 SGHRS, CDR2 YFSETQ. CDR3 sequence reads: CASKTSGQETQYF. The DNA of the CDR3 is TGCGCCAGTAAGACTAGCGGCCAAGAGACCCAGTACTTC.

The chain combines TRBV25-1 with TRBJ2-6; 10 nucleotides agree with TRBD1. The germline gives CDR1 MGHDK, CDR2 SYGVNS. V gave up 4 bases and J gave up 2 bases; unmatched junction bases: 5. The CDR3 runs 17 residues. CDR3 loop: CASSARTGGPGANVLTF. The CDR3 DNA follows: TGTGCCAGCAGTGCCAGGACAGGGGGACCTGGGGCCAACGTCCTGACTTTC.

This clonotype occurred a few times. The gene calls are TRBV27 and TRBJ2-5; 7 bases match TRBD2. Germline V gives CDR1 MNHEY, CDR2 SMNVEV (reference sequence). The CDR3 sequence is 16 residues long. The junction had 19 bases not matched to a gene; V was cut back by 5 bases and J by 10 bases. The CDR3 DNA sequence: TGTGCCAGCAGTCTAAATGGGCGAGCGGGACCGATAGGCCAGTACTTC. Translation gives CASSLNGRAGPIGQYF.

The chain recombines TRBV6-5 with TRBJ1-6; D remains unclear. The CDR3 covers 16 residues. Per the germline V gene, CDR1 is MNHEY and CDR2 is SVGAGI. V lost 0 bases, J lost 8 bases, and 14 bases lay in between. In DNA form, the CDR3 reads TGTGCCAGCAGTTACTCGTTCGGGTCGAGAGATTCACCCCTCCACTTT. It codes for CASSYSFGSRDSPLHF.

The chain joins TRBV12-3 or TRBV12-4 to TRBJ2-1, with 10 positions matching TRBD2. The J call may be wrong; the DNA end is better matched by TRBJ2-7. The CDR3 covers 15 residues. The CDR3 bases are TGTGCCAGCAGAGAAACAGGACTAGCGGTACAAGAGCAGTACTTC. Translating gives CASRETGLAVQEQYF.

This rearrangement joins TRBV6-1 to TRBJ1-2; the D gene is possibly TRBD1 (6 bases). Germline lookup yields CDR1 MNHNS and CDR2 SASEGT. Trimming left V 6 bases short and J 3 bases short, with 17 bases between. The CDR3 sequence is 15 residues long. In DNA form, the CDR3 reads TGTGCCAGCAGCTCCGGGACATCCGGAGACTATGGCTACACCTTC. It is translated as CASSSGTSGDYGYTF.

A few counts support this clonotype. V gene TRBV12-3 or TRBV12-4 combines with J gene TRBJ1-2, with 7 bases that match TRBD1. Trimming removed 7 bases from V and 4 bases from J; junction bases left unmatched: 6. CDR3 length equals 13 residues. In DNA form, the CDR3 reads TGTGCCAGCACCCTGACAGGGATCTATGGCTACACCTTC. As protein: CASTLTGIYGYTF.

The sample holds a few counts of this clonotype. CDR3 coding DNA: TGTGCCAGCAGCTACAGGGACAGGGACCCGCGGCAGTACTTC. This codes for CASSYRDRDPRQYF. V is TRBV7-2 and J is TRBJ2-5; the match to TRBD1 covers 9 bases. Germline V CDR1 and CDR2: SGHTA, FQGNSA. The CDR3 loop spans 14 amino acids. V was pared by 4 bases and J by 11 bases, with 11 bases of the junction left unmatched. The variable domain in full, completed from reference TRBV7-2 and TRBJ2-5, reads GAGVSQSPSNKVTEKGKDVELRCDPISGHTALYWYRQSLGQGLEFLIYFQGNSAPDKSGLPSDRFSAERTGGSVSTLTIQRTQQEDSAVYLCASSYRDRDPRQYFGPGTRLLVL.

The V and J genes are TRBV27 and TRBJ2-5; TRBD2 matches at 13 bases. Germline V CDR1 and CDR2: MNHEY, SMNVEV (reference sequence). CDR3 size: 16 residues. V lost 4 bases, J lost 5 bases, and 7 bases stayed unmatched. CDR3 in amino acids: CASSWGLAGFKETQYF. CDR3 sequence (DNA): TGTGCCAGCAGTTGGGGACTAGCGGGATTTAAGGAGACCCAGTACTTC.

The rearrangement links TRBV30 to TRBJ2-3; 15 nucleotides match TRBD2. Germline V gives CDR1 GTSNPN, CDR2 SVGIG (reference sequence). V lost 8 bases to trimming and J lost 8 bases; unmatched junction nucleotides: 8. The length of the CDR3 is 14 residues. The chain's CDR3 is CAGGLAGGGGTQYF. Written as DNA, the CDR3 is TGTGCCGGGGGACTAGCGGGAGGTGGGGGTACGCAGTATTTT.

The chain links TRBV27 to TRBJ2-5, with D perhaps given as TRBD1 or TRBD2 (5 bases each). The V end was cut by 3 bases, the J end by 3 bases, with 8 bases between. CDR1 and CDR2 (germline): MNHEY, SMNVEV (reference sequence). The CDR3 contains 13 residues. The CDR3: CASSFGAKETQYF. Here the CDR3 DNA reads TGTGCCAGCAGTTTCGGGGCAAAAGAGACCCAGTACTTC.

This clonotype was counted a single time. The chain is built from TRBV11-3 and TRBJ2-1; TRBD1 aligns across 8 bases. The trim removed 1 base at V and 7 bases at J, leaving 12 bases unmatched. The V gene's germline CDR1 is SGHNT and CDR2 YENEEA. The CDR3 runs 17 residues. CDR3 in amino acids: CASSLGPGQGARNEQFF. The CDR3 coding sequence is TGTGCCAGCAGCTTAGGCCCGGGTCAGGGGGCGCGTAATGAGCAGTTCTTC.

This clonotype has more than one count but fewer than ten. The chain couples TRBV24-1 to TRBJ2-4; weak D call: TRBD1 (5 bases). Near its end, the DNA agrees better with TRBJ2-5, so the J call may be wrong. The CDR3 spans 16 residues. Per the germline V gene, CDR1 is KGHDR and CDR2 is SFDVKD. CDR3 amino acids: CATSDRMDTQEETQYF. The CDR3 nucleotides read TGTGCCACCAGTGACCGCATGGACACACAGGAGGAGACCCAGTACTTC.

The gene calls are TRBV12-3 or TRBV12-4 and TRBJ2-7; 8 bases match TRBD2. The V and J ends lost 6 bases and 1 base, in that order; junction bases with no gene match: 8. The CDR3 totals 15 residues. CDR3 nucleotides: TGTGCCAGCAGAGCCAGCGGGAGAGGGTCCTACGAGCAGTACTTC. Translation gives CASRASGRGSYEQYF.

The rearrangement links TRBV20-1 to TRBJ2-7, with 9 nucleotides matching TRBD1. The V gene end was trimmed by 3 bases and the J gene end by 1 base; junction bases not matched to a gene: 7. Germline-derived CDR1 and CDR2 are DFQATT and SNEGSKA (reference sequence). The CDR3 sequence is 15 residues long. Written as DNA, the CDR3 is TGCAGTGCTAGGCCGGGACAGGGAAAGTCCTACGAGCAGTACTTC. This gives the protein CSARPGQGKSYEQYF.

This clonotype was seen only a few times. This sequence joins TRBV18 and TRBJ1-1, with 8 bases lining up with TRBD1. With 2 bases clipped from V and 5 bases from J, the junction kept 7 bases outside the gene matches. This CDR3 spans 15 amino acids. Germline CDR1 reads KGHSH; CDR2 reads LQKENI. CDR3 sequence reads: CASSPIDRGGTEAFF. The CDR3 DNA follows: TGTGCCAGCTCACCAATTGACAGGGGCGGTACTGAAGCTTTCTTT.

The rearrangement uses TRBV29-1 and TRBJ1-4; tentatively, D is TRBD1 (6 bases). Germline assignment: CDR1 SQVTM and CDR2 ANQGSEA. The V end was cut by 5 bases, the J end by 7 bases, with 23 bases between. The CDR3 consists of 16 residues. CDR3 loop: CSVRQGYTQWGEKLFF. CDR3 in DNA: TGCAGCGTTAGGCAGGGGTATACTCAATGGGGTGAAAAACTGTTTTTT.

The chain recombines TRBV6-5 with TRBJ2-2, with 7 bases aligning to TRBD1. Per the germline V gene, CDR1 is MNHEY and CDR2 is SVGAGI. V lost 3 bases and J lost 0; bases outside the gene matches: 4. This CDR3 is 16 amino acids long. CDR3 protein: CASSYGDSPNTGELFF. As DNA, the CDR3 is TGTGCCAGCAGTTATGGGGACAGCCCGAACACCGGGGAGCTGTTTTTT.

The chain carries TRBV10-3 and TRBJ2-1, with a weak D call TRBD1 (6 bases). The germline V and J ends were trimmed by 5 bases and 1 base, with 6 bases remaining between them. Germline CDR1 and CDR2: ENHRY and SYGVKD. The CDR3 is 13 amino acids. The CDR3 bases are TGTGCCATCAGTACAGGGTCCTACAATGAGCAGTTCTTC. Translating gives CAISTGSYNEQFF.

This clonotype was observed a few times. The rearrangement uses TRBV28 and TRBJ2-1, with 7 bases aligning to TRBD2. The germline gives CDR1 MDHEN, CDR2 SYDVKM. Germline trimming cut 3 bases from V and 8 bases from J; bases unmatched to any gene: 10. The CDR3 length is 15 residues. The CDR3 spells CASSFRGLEGHEQFF. CDR3 nucleotide sequence: TGTGCCAGCAGTTTTAGAGGACTAGAGGGCCATGAGCAGTTCTTC.